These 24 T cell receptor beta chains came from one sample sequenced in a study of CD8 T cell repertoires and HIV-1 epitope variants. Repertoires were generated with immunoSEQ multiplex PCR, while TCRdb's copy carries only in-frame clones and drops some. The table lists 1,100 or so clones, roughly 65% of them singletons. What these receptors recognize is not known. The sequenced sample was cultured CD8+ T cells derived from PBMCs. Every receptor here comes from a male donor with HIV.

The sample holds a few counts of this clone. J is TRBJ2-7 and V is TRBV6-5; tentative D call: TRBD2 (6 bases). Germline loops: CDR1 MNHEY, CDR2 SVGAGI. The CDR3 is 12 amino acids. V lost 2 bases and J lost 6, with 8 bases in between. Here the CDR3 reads CASSYGGGEQYF. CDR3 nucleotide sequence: TGTGCCAGCAGTTACGGGGGAGGCGAGCAGTACTTC.

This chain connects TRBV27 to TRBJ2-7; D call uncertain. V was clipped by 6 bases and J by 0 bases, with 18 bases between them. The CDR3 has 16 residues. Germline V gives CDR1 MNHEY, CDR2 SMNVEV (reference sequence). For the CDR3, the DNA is TGTGCCAGCAGGGGTACAACGACCCTCGGCTCCTACGAGCAGTACTTC. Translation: CASRGTTTLGSYEQYF.

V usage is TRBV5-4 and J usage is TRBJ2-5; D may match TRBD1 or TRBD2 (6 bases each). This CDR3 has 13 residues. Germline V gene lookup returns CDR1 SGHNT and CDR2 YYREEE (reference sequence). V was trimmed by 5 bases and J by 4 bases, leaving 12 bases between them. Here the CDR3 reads CASSLQGGETQYF. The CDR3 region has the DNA TGTGCCAGCAGTTTACAGGGAGGAGAGACCCAGTACTTC.

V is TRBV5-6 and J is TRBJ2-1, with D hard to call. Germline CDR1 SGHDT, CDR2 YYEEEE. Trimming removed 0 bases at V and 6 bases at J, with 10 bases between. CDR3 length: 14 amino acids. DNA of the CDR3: TGTGCCAGCAGCTTGGTGCCGATCGGCAATGAGCAGTTCTTC. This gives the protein CASSLVPIGNEQFF.

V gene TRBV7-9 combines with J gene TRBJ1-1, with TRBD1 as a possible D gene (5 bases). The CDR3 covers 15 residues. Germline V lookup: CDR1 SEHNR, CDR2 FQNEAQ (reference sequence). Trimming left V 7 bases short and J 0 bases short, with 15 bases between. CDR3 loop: CASIPQWGLNTEAFF. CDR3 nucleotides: TGTGCCAGCATCCCCCAGTGGGGCCTGAACACTGAAGCTTTCTTT.

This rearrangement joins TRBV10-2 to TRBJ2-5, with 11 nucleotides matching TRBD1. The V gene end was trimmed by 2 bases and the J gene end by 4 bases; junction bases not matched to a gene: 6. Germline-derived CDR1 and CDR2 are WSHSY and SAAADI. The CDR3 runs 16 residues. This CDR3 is CASSEASGTGGETQYF. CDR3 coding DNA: TGCGCCAGCAGTGAGGCATCCGGGACAGGGGGAGAGACCCAGTACTTC.

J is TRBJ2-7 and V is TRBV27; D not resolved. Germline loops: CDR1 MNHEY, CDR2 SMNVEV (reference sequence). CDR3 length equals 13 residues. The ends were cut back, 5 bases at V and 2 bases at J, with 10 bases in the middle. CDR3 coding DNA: TGTGCCAGCAGTCCCGCCCGAACCTACGAGCAGTACTTC. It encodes CASSPARTYEQYF.

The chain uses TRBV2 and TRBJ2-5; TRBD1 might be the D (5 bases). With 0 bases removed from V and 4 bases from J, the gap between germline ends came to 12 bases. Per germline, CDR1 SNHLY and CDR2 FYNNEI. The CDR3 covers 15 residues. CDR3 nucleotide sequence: TGTGCCAGCAGTGAAGCGGGTTTTGGGGCAGAGACCCAGTACTTC. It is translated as CASSEAGFGAETQYF.

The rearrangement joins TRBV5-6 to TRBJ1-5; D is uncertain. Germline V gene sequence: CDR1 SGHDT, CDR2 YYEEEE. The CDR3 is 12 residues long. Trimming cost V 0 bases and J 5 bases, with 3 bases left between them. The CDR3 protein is CASSLGDQPQHF. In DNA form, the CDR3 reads TGTGCCAGCAGCTTGGGTGATCAGCCCCAGCATTTT.

The CDR3 DNA sequence: TGCGCCAGCAGCTCCAGCTCCTACAATGAGCAGTTCTTC. Amino acids: CASSSSSYNEQFF. The chain couples TRBV5-1 to TRBJ2-1; D is unclear. From germline, CDR1 is SGHRS and CDR2 YFSETQ. The CDR3 consists of 13 residues. The V and J ends lost 3 bases and 0 bases respectively, with 4 bases between them.

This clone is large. Here the CDR3 DNA reads TGTGCCAGCAGTTTATCACAGGGAACCCTCTCCTACGAGCAGTACTTC. This gives the protein CASSLSQGTLSYEQYF. The genes are TRBV27 and TRBJ2-7; TRBD1 might be the D (6 bases). Trimming pared 0 bases from V and 0 bases from J, leaving 12 bases between. This CDR3 has 16 amino acids. Germline loops: CDR1 MNHEY, CDR2 SMNVEV (reference sequence).

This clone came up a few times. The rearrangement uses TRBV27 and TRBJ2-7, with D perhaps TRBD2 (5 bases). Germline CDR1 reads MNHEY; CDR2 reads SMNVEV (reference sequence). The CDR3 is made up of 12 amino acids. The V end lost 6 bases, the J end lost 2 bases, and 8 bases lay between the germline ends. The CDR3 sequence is CASRDSTYEQYF. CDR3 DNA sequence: TGTGCCAGCAGGGACTCTACCTACGAGCAGTACTTC.

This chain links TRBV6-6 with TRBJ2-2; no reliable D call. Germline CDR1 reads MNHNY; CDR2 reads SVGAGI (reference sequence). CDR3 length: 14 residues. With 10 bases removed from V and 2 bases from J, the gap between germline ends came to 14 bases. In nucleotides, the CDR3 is TGTGCCACCTCTACCCCCCCTAACACCGGGGAGCTGTTTTTT. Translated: CATSTPPNTGELFF.

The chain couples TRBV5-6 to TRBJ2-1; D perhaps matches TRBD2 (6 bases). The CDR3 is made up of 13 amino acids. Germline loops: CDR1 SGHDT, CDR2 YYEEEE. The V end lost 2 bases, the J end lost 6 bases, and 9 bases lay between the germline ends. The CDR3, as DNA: TGTGCCAGCAGCTTTGGGACTTCCAATGAGCAGTTCTTC. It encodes CASSFGTSNEQFF.

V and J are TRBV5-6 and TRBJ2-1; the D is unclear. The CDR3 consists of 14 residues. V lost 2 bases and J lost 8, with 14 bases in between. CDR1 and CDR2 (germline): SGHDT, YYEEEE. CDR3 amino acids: CASSFNLDGYEQFF. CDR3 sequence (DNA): TGTGCCAGCAGCTTTAACCTCGACGGCTATGAGCAGTTCTTC.

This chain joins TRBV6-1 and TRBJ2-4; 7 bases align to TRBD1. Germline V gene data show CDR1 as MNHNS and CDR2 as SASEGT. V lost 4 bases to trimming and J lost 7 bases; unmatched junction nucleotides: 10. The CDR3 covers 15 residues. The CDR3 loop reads CASSVSQGIYNIQYF. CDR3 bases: TGTGCCAGCAGTGTCTCACAGGGGATTTACAACATTCAGTACTTC.

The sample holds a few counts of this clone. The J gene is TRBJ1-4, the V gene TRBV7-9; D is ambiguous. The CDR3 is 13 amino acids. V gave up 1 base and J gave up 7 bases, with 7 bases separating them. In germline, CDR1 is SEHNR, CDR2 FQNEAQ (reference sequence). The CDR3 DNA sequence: TGTGCCAGCAGCTTAGTGGGAACTGAAAAACTGTTTTTT. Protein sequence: CASSLVGTEKLFF.

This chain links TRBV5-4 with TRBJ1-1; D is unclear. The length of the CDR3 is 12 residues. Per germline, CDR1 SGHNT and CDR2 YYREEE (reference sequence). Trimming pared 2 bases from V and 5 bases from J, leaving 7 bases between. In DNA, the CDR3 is TGTGCCAGCAGCTTAGGAATGACTGAAGCTTTCTTT. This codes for CASSLGMTEAFF.

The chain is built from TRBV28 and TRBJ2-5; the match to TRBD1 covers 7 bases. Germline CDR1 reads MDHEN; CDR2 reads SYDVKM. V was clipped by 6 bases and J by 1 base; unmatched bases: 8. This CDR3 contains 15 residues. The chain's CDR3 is CASRPTGKRQETQYF. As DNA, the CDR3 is TGTGCCAGCAGACCGACAGGGAAGCGCCAAGAGACCCAGTACTTC.

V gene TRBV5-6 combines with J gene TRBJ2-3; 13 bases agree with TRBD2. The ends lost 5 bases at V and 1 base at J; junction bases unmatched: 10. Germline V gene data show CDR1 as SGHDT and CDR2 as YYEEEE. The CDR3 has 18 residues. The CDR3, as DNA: TGTGCCAGCAGTGCTGGACTAGCGGGAGCGTGGGGCACAGATACGCAGTATTTT. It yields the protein CASSAGLAGAWGTDTQYF.

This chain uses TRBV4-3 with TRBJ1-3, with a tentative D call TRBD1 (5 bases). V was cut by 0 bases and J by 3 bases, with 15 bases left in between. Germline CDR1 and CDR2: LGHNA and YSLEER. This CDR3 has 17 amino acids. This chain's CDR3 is CASSQDVAGMFGNTIYF. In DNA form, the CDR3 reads TGCGCCAGCAGCCAAGATGTGGCAGGGATGTTTGGAAACACCATATATTTT.

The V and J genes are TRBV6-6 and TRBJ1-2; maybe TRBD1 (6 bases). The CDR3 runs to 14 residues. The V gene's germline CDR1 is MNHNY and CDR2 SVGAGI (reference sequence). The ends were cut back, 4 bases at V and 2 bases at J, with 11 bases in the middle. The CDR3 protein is CASSSGQTNYGYTF. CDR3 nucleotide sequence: TGTGCCAGCAGTTCCGGACAGACAAACTATGGCTACACCTTC.

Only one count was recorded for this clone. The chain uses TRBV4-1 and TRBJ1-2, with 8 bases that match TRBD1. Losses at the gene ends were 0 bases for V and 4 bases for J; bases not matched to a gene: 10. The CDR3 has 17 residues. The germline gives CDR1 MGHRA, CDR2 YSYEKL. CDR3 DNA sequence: TGCGCCAGCAGCCAAGATCCGCAGGGGGCGCAAAGCTATGGCTACACCTTC. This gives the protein CASSQDPQGAQSYGYTF.

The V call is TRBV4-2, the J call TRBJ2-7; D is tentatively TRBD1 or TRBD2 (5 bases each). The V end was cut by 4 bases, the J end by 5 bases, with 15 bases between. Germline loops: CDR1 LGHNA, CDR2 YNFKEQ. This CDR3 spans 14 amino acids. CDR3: CASSPTGGRDEQYF. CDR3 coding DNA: TGTGCCAGCAGCCCTACAGGCGGGCGGGACGAGCAGTACTTC.